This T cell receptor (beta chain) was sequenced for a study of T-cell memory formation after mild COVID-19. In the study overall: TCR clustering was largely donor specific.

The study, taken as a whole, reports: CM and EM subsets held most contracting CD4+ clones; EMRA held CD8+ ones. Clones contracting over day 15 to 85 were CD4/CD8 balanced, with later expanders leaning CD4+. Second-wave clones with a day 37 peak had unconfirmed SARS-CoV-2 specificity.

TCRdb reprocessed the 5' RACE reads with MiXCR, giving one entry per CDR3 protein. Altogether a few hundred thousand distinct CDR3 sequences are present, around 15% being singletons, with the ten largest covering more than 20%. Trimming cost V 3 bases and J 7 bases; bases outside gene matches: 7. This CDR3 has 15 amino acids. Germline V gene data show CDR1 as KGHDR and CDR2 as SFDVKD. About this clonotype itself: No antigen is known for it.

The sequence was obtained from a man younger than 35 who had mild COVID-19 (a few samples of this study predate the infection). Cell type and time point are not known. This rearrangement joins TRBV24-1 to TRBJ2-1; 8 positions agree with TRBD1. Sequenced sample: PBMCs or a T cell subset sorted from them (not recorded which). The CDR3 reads CATSDQTGERNEQFF. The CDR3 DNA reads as TGTGCCACCAGTGATCAGACAGGGGAGAGGAATGAGCAGTTCTTC.